These T cell receptor beta chains were read from a single sample in a study of blood T cell repertoires in COVID-19. Clones were sequenced by immunoSEQ multiplex PCR, and TCRdb holds only the in-frame ones, with some missing. The sample carries some 300,000 clones, around 90% recorded once. Sample: PBMCs or T cells enriched from blood (not recorded which). These receptors were taken from a woman aged 55-70 years in a cohort exposed to, infected with or recovered from COVID-19 (not recorded which). The CDR3 runs from the conserved cysteine through the conserved F or W. The order of the fields is V gene, D gene, clone size, J gene, CDR3 protein, CDR3 DNA. D genes are given only for firm matches. Clone size appears in some rows only: once, few, many, or a class for an expanded clone.

V gene: TRBV12-3/TRBV12-4
D gene: .
clone size: .
J gene: TRBJ1-3
CDR3 protein: CASSQSGNTIYF
CDR3 DNA: TGTGCCAGCAGTCAATCTGGAAACACCATATATTTT

V gene: TRBV5-1
D gene: TRBD1
clone size: .
J gene: TRBJ2-7
CDR3 protein: CASGLTGSYEQYF
CDR3 DNA: TGCGCCAGCGGGCTGACAGGGTCCTACGAGCAGTACTTC

V gene: TRBV25-1
D gene: .
clone size: .
J gene: TRBJ1-6
CDR3 protein: CASSRGSPLHF
CDR3 DNA: TGTGCCAGCAGTCGAGGTTCACCCCTCCACTTT

V gene: TRBV27
D gene: TRBD2
clone size: .
J gene: TRBJ2-1
CDR3 protein: CASSLAGGPWEQFF
CDR3 DNA: TGTGCCAGCAGTTTAGCGGGAGGGCCGTGGGAGCAGTTCTTC

V gene: TRBV19
D gene: TRBD2
clone size: .
J gene: TRBJ2-5
CDR3 protein: CASSIRTSGREETQYF
CDR3 DNA: TGTGCCAGTAGTATAAGGACTAGCGGGAGGGAAGAGACCCAGTACTTC

V gene: TRBV27
D gene: TRBD2
clone size: .
J gene: TRBJ2-7
CDR3 protein: CASSLKGLADPYEQYF
CDR3 DNA: TGTGCCAGCAGTCTAAAAGGACTAGCGGACCCCTACGAGCAGTACTTC

V gene: TRBV15
D gene: .
clone size: .
J gene: TRBJ1-4
CDR3 protein: CATSRDGARVNEKLFF
CDR3 DNA: TGTGCCACCAGCAGAGATGGGGCAAGGGTGAATGAAAAACTGTTTTTT

V gene: TRBV19
D gene: TRBD1
clone size: .
J gene: TRBJ1-5
CDR3 protein: CASGPSDRGLGQPQHF
CDR3 DNA: TGTGCCAGTGGCCCCTCCGACAGGGGGCTCGGGCAGCCCCAGCATTTT

V gene: TRBV5-1
D gene: .
clone size: .
J gene: TRBJ1-3
CDR3 protein: CASSLGTLSSGNTIYF
CDR3 DNA: TGCGCCAGCAGCTTAGGGACACTATCCAGTGGAAACACCATATATTTT

V gene: TRBV24-1
D gene: .
clone size: .
J gene: TRBJ1-1
CDR3 protein: CATSDQTGTEAFF
CDR3 DNA: TGTGCCACCAGTGATCAGACTGGGACTGAAGCTTTCTTT

V gene: TRBV28
D gene: .
clone size: .
J gene: TRBJ1-4
CDR3 protein: CASMTATNEKLFF
CDR3 DNA: TGTGCCAGCATGACTGCAACTAATGAAAAACTGTTTTTT

V gene: TRBV11-2
D gene: TRBD2
clone size: .
J gene: TRBJ2-5
CDR3 protein: CASSLGSGSAQETQYF
CDR3 DNA: TGTGCCAGCAGCTTGGGTAGCGGGAGTGCTCAAGAGACCCAGTACTTC

V gene: TRBV5-1
D gene: .
clone size: few
J gene: TRBJ1-2
CDR3 protein: CASSLQGTSANYGYTF
CDR3 DNA: TGCGCCAGCAGCTTGCAGGGGACGTCAGCTAACTATGGCTACACCTTC

V gene: TRBV9
D gene: TRBD1
clone size: once
J gene: TRBJ2-7
CDR3 protein: CASSVAGQGYEQYF
CDR3 DNA: TGTGCCAGCAGCGTAGCGGGACAGGGTTACGAGCAGTACTTC

V gene: TRBV6-2/TRBV6-3
D gene: .
clone size: .
J gene: TRBJ1-6
CDR3 protein: CASSYDEGDSPLHF
CDR3 DNA: TGTGCCAGCAGTTACGATGAAGGGGATTCACCCCTCCACTTT

V gene: TRBV7-2
D gene: TRBD2
clone size: .
J gene: TRBJ2-1
CDR3 protein: CASRISGREKFF
CDR3 DNA: TGTGCCAGCAGGATTAGCGGGAGAGAGAAGTTCTTC

V gene: TRBV18
D gene: .
clone size: .
J gene: TRBJ1-5
CDR3 protein: CASSLAGRDQPQHF
CDR3 DNA: TGTGCCAGCTCGCTCGCCGGGAGGGATCAGCCCCAGCATTTT

V gene: TRBV6-1
D gene: TRBD2
clone size: .
J gene: TRBJ2-7
CDR3 protein: CASSEGGGSPYEQYF
CDR3 DNA: TGTGCCAGCAGTGAAGGGGGCGGGAGTCCCTACGAGCAGTACTTC

V gene: TRBV6-1
D gene: .
clone size: .
J gene: TRBJ2-1
CDR3 protein: CASSESFRLQWGDEQFF
CDR3 DNA: TGTGCCAGCAGTGAAAGCTTCAGGCTTCAGTGGGGAGACGAGCAGTTCTTC

V gene: TRBV4-2
D gene: TRBD1
clone size: .
J gene: TRBJ1-5
CDR3 protein: CASSQEGQISNQPQHF
CDR3 DNA: TGTGCCAGCAGCCAGGAGGGACAGATTAGCAATCAGCCCCAGCATTTT

V gene: TRBV11-2
D gene: TRBD2
clone size: .
J gene: TRBJ2-1
CDR3 protein: CASSLVGSGSYNEQFF
CDR3 DNA: TGTGCCAGCAGCTTAGTGGGTAGCGGGAGCTACAATGAGCAGTTCTTC

V gene: TRBV3-1/TRBV3-2
D gene: .
clone size: .
J gene: TRBJ2-5
CDR3 protein: CASSQDLGAQETQYF
CDR3 DNA: TGTGCCAGCAGCCAAGATTTGGGGGCCCAAGAGACCCAGTACTTC

V gene: TRBV5-1
D gene: TRBD1
clone size: .
J gene: TRBJ1-4
CDR3 protein: CASSLGQGLSNEKLFF
CDR3 DNA: TGCGCCAGCAGCCTGGGACAGGGGTTATCTAATGAAAAACTGTTTTTT

V gene: TRBV21-1
D gene: .
clone size: few
J gene: TRBJ2-7
CDR3 protein: CASSKSGRDPYEQYF
CDR3 DNA: TGTGCCAGCAGCAAGAGCGGGAGGGACCCCTACGAGCAGTACTTC

V gene: TRBV11-3
D gene: .
clone size: .
J gene: TRBJ2-5
CDR3 protein: CASSSSTETQYF
CDR3 DNA: TGTGCCAGCAGCTCATCTACGGAGACCCAGTACTTC

V gene: TRBV18
D gene: TRBD1
clone size: .
J gene: TRBJ2-2
CDR3 protein: CASSPGQGRTGELFF
CDR3 DNA: TGTGCCAGCTCACCTGGACAGGGGAGGACCGGGGAGCTGTTTTTT

V gene: TRBV6-1
D gene: .
clone size: .
J gene: TRBJ1-5
CDR3 protein: CASSESLRVDQPQHF
CDR3 DNA: TGTGCCAGCAGTGAATCTTTGCGCGTGGATCAGCCCCAGCATTTT

V gene: TRBV5-4
D gene: TRBD1
clone size: .
J gene: TRBJ1-2
CDR3 protein: CASSVGQGEFGYTF
CDR3 DNA: TGTGCCAGCAGCGTGGGACAGGGTGAATTTGGCTACACCTTC

V gene: TRBV28
D gene: TRBD1
clone size: .
J gene: TRBJ1-1
CDR3 protein: CASSTATGLAAFF
CDR3 DNA: TGTGCCAGCAGTACGGCGACAGGGTTGGCCGCTTTCTTT

V gene: TRBV28
D gene: TRBD1
clone size: .
J gene: TRBJ1-1
CDR3 protein: CASSLTRQGYTEAFF
CDR3 DNA: TGTGCCAGCAGTTTGACGAGACAGGGGTACACTGAAGCTTTCTTT

V gene: TRBV13
D gene: TRBD2
clone size: .
J gene: TRBJ2-2
CDR3 protein: CASSLGGLADTGELFF
CDR3 DNA: TGTGCCAGCAGCTTAGGTGGACTAGCAGACACCGGGGAGCTGTTTTTT

V gene: TRBV5-5
D gene: TRBD2
clone size: few
J gene: TRBJ2-7
CDR3 protein: CASSLVGLAGTEQYF
CDR3 DNA: TGTGCCAGCAGCTTGGTAGGACTAGCAGGAACCGAGCAGTACTTC

V gene: TRBV19
D gene: .
clone size: .
J gene: TRBJ2-1
CDR3 protein: CASSIQVYNEQFF
CDR3 DNA: TGTGCCAGTAGTATCCAGGTATACAATGAGCAGTTCTTC

V gene: TRBV3-1/TRBV3-2
D gene: .
clone size: few
J gene: TRBJ1-5
CDR3 protein: CASSHLGVGNQPQHF
CDR3 DNA: TGTGCCAGCAGCCATCTAGGGGTTGGCAATCAGCCCCAGCATTTT

V gene: TRBV30
D gene: TRBD1
clone size: .
J gene: TRBJ1-2
CDR3 protein: CAWRDRVDYGYTF
CDR3 DNA: TGTGCCTGGAGGGACAGGGTTGACTATGGCTACACCTTC

V gene: TRBV20-1
D gene: .
clone size: .
J gene: TRBJ2-3
CDR3 protein: CSASPHFTDTQYF
CDR3 DNA: TGCAGTGCTAGTCCTCACTTCACAGATACGCAGTATTTT

V gene: TRBV7-9
D gene: TRBD1
clone size: .
J gene: TRBJ2-1
CDR3 protein: CASSLWVRAGGENEQFF
CDR3 DNA: TGTGCCAGCAGCTTATGGGTTAGGGCAGGGGGCGAAAATGAGCAGTTCTTC

V gene: TRBV3-1/TRBV3-2
D gene: TRBD1
clone size: .
J gene: TRBJ1-1
CDR3 protein: CASSRTGQGNTEAFF
CDR3 DNA: TGTGCCAGCAGCCGAACGGGACAGGGGAACACTGAAGCTTTCTTT

V gene: TRBV4-3
D gene: .
clone size: .
J gene: TRBJ2-7
CDR3 protein: CASSQNLGYEQYF
CDR3 DNA: TGCGCCAGCAGCCAAAATCTAGGCTACGAGCAGTACTTC

V gene: TRBV28
D gene: TRBD1
clone size: .
J gene: TRBJ1-3
CDR3 protein: CATLDRGRSGNTIYF
CDR3 DNA: TGTGCCACCTTAGACAGGGGGCGCTCTGGAAACACCATATATTTT

V gene: TRBV28
D gene: .
clone size: .
J gene: TRBJ2-7
CDR3 protein: CASSSLTRGGLAYEQYF
CDR3 DNA: TGTGCCAGCAGTTCCCTGACCAGGGGAGGACTAGCCTACGAGCAGTACTTC

V gene: TRBV5-1
D gene: .
clone size: .
J gene: TRBJ1-1
CDR3 protein: CASSLDRAPVVEAFF
CDR3 DNA: TGCGCCAGCAGCCTCGACAGAGCCCCCGTCGTCGAAGCTTTCTTT

V gene: TRBV6-5
D gene: .
clone size: .
J gene: TRBJ2-7
CDR3 protein: CASTKWGNSYEQYF
CDR3 DNA: TGTGCCAGCACCAAATGGGGCAACTCCTACGAGCAGTACTTC

V gene: TRBV7-3
D gene: TRBD2
clone size: few
J gene: TRBJ2-1
CDR3 protein: CASSLTSGSNEQFF
CDR3 DNA: TGTGCCAGCAGTCTAACTAGCGGGAGTAATGAGCAGTTCTTC